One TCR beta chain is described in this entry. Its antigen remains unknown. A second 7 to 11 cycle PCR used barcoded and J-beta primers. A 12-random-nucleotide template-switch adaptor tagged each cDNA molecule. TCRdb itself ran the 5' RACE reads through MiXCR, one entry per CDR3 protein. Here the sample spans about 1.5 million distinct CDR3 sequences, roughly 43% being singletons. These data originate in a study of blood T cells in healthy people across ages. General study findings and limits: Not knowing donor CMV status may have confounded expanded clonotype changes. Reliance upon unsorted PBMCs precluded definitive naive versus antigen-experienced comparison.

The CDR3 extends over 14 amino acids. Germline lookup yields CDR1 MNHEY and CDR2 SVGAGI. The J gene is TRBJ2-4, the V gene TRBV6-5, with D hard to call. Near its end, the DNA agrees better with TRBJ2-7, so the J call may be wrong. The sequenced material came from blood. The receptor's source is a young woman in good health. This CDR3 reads CASSKLGFPYEQYF. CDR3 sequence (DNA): TGTGCCAGCAGTAAGTTAGGATTCCCCTACGAGCAGTACTTC.